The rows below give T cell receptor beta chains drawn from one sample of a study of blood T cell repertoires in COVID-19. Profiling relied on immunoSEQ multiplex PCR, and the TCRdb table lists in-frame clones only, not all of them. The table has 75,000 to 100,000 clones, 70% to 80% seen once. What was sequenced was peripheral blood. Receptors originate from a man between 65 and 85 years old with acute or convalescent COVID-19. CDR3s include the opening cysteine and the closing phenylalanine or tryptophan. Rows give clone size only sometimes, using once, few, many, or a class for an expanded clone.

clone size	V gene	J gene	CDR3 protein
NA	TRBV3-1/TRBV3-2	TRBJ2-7	CASSQGLANRDYEQYF
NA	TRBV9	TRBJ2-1	CASSVRTGGDEQFF
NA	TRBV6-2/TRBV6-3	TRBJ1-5	CASSYVAGGSHSNQPQHF
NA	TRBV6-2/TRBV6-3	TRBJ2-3	CASSPQGSGRTDTQYF
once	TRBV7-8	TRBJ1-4	CASSPPSGATNEKLFF
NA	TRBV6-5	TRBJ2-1	CASSYWRGESYNEQFF
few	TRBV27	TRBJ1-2	CASSSRAGGKGYTF
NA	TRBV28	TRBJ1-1	CASSLYNRGLAFF
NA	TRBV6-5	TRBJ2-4	CASRVDRGNIQYF
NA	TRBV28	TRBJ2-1	CASRGRLAVNEQFF
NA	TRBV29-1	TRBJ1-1	CSVRLDRPQGYNTEAFF
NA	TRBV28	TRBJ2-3	CASNTGGTGGFADTQYF
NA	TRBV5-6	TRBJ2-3	CASSLGGTDTQYF
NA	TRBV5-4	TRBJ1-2	CASSLKGDSYTF
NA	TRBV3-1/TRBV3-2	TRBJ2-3	CASSRPGPAGPSGRTDTQYF
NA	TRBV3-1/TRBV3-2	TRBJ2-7	CASSQVNGRGPEQYF
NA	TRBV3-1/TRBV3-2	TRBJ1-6	CASSPQGASALHF
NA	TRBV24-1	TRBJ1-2	CATSDQVYGYTF
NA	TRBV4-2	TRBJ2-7	CASSQDGASLLKKQYF
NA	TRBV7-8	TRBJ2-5	CASSLGGTSGRWQETQYF
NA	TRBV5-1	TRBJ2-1	CASSWGTSDNEQFF
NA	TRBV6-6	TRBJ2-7	CASHPGQGTHEQYF
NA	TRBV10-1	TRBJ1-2	CASYQQGCGYTF
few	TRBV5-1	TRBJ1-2	CASSGGTGTANYGYTF
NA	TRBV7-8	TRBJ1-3	CASSERNTIYF
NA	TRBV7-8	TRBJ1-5	CASTKDRGNQPQHF
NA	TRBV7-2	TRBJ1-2	CASSFSTGNYGYTF
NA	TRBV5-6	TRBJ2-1	CASSSGRASYNEQFF
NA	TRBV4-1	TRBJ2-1	CASSQEVRQDPYNEQFF
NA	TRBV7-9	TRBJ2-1	CASSLGRNSGRAGNEQFF
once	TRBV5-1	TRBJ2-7	CASGEGTGPYHEQYF
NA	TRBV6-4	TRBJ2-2	CASSASGSTGELFF
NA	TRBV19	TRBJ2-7	CASSPPEPGYEQYF
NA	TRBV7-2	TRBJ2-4	CASSPTGAAGIQYF
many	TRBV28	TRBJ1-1	CASSDGGVEAFF
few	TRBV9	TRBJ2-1	CASSVVFGQGAGEQFF
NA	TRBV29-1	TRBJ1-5	CSVLGSGQGNQPQHF
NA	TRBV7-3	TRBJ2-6	CASRTGSGANVLTF
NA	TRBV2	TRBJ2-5	CASSEIQGLGETQYF
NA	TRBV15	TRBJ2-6	CATSPGQGRSGANVLTF